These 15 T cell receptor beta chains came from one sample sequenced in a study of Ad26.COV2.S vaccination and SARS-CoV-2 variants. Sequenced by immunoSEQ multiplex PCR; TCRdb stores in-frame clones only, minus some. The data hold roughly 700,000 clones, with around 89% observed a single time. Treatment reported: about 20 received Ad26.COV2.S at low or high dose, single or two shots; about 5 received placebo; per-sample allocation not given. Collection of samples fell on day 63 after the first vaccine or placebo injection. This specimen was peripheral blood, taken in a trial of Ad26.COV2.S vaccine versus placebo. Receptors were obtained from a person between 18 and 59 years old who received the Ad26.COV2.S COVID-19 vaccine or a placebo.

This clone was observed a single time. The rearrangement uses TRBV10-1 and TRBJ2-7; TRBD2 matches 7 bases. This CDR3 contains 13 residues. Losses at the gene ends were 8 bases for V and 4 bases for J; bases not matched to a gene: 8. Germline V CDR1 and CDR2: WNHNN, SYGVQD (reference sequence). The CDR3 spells CASAGASRYEQYF. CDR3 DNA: TGCGCCAGCGCGGGAGCGTCTAGGTACGAGCAGTACTTC.

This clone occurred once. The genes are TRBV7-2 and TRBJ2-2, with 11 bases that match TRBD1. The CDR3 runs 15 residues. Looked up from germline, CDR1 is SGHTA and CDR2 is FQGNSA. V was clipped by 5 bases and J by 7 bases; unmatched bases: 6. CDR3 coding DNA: TGTGCCAGCAGCGGACAGGGGGCAGTCGGCGGGGAGCTGTTTTTT. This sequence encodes CASSGQGAVGGELFF.

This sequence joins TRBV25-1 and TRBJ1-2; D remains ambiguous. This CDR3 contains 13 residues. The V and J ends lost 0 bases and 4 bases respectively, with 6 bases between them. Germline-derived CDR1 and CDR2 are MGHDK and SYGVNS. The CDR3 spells CASSEYYTYGYTF. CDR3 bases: TGTGCCAGCAGTGAATATTACACCTATGGCTACACCTTC.

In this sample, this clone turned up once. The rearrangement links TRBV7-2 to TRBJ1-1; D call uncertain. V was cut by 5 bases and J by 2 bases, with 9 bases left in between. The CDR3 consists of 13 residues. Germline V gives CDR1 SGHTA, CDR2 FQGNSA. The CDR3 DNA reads TGTGCCAGCAGCCCTCTTCCTAACACTGAAGCTTTCTTT. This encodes CASSPLPNTEAFF.

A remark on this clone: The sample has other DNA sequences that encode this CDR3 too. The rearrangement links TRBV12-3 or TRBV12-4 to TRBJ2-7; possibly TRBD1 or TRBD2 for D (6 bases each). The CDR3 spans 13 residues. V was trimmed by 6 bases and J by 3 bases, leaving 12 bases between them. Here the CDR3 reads CASSREGGYEQYF. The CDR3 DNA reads TGTGCCAGCAGCCGAGAGGGGGGCTACGAGCAGTACTTC.

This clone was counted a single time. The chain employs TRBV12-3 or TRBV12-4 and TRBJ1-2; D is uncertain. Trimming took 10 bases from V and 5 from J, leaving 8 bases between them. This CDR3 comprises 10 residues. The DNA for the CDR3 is TGTGCCACCCGTCGATATGGCTACACCTTC. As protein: CATRRYGYTF.

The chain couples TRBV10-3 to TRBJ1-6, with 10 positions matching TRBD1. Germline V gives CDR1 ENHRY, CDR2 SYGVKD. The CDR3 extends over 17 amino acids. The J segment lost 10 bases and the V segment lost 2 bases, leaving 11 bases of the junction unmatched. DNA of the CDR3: TGTGCCATCAGTGAGCGTAAGGGACAGGGGACGAAGTCACCCCTCCACTTT. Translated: CAISERKGQGTKSPLHF.

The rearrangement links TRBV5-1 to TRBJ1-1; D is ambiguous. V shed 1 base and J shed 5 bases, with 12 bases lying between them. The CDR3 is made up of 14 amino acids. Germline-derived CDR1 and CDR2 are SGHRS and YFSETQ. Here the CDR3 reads CASSLPYPGTEAFF. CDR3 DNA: TGCGCCAGCAGCTTGCCCTACCCGGGGACTGAAGCTTTCTTT.

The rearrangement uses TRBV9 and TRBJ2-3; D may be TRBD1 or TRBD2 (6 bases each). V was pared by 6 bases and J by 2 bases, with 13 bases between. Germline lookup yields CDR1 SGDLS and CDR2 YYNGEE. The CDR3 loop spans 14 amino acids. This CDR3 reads CASTVGGDTDTQYF. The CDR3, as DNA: TGTGCCAGCACCGTCGGGGGCGACACAGATACGCAGTATTTT.

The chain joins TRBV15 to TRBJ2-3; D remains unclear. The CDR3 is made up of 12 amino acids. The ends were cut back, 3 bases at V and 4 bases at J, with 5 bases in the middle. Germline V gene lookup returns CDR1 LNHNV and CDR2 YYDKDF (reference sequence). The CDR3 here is CATSRWSDTQYF. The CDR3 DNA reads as TGTGCCACCAGCAGGTGGTCAGATACGCAGTATTTT.

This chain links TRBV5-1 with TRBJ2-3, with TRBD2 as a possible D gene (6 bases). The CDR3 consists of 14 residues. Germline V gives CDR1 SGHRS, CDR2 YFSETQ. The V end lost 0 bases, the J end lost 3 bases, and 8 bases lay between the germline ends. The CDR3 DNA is TGCGCCAGCAGCTTGGAACTAGCTACAGATACGCAGTATTTT. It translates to CASSLELATDTQYF.

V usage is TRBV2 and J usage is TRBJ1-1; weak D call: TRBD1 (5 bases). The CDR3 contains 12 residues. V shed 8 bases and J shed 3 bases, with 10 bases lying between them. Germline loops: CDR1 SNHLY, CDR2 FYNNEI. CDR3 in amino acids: CASDSRDTEAFF. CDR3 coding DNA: TGTGCCAGCGACAGTAGGGACACTGAAGCTTTCTTT.

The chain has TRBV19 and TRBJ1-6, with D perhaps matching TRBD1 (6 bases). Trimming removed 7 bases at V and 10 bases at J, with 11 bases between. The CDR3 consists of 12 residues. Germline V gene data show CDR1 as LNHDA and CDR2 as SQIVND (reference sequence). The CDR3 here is CASNTGFSPLHF. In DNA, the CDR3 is TGTGCCAGTAACACAGGGTTCTCACCCCTCCACTTT.

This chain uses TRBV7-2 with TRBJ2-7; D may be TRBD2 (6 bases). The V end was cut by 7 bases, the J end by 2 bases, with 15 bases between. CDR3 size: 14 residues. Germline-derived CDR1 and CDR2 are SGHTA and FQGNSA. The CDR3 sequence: CASNSGLSPYEQYF. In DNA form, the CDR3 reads TGTGCCAGCAACTCGGGACTTTCCCCCTACGAGCAGTACTTC.

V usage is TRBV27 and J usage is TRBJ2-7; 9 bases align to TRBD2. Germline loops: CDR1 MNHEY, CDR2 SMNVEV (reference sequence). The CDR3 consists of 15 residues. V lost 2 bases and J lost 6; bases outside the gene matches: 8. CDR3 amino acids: CASSLRLAGFSEQYF. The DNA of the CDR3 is TGTGCCAGCAGTTTACGGCTAGCGGGATTTTCCGAGCAGTACTTC.